Sequencing of this T cell receptor beta chain was carried out in a study of T-cell memory formation after mild COVID-19 (dated by TCRdb to about 2021). Describing the broader study: TCR sequence clusters from the two donors were found to be largely donor specific. Longitudinal TCRalpha and TCRbeta repertoire sequencing tracked T-cell clones expanding and contracting after mild COVID-19 in two donors. The cohort comprised two young, previously healthy adult volunteers, one female and one male.

CDR1 and CDR2, looked up from the germline V gene (reference sequence), are LNHDA and SQIVND. Trimming leaves V shorter by 7 bases and J shorter by 2 bases, with the junction holding 4 bases beyond the gene matches. Reading from cysteine to phenylalanine, the CDR3 counts 13 amino acids. The entry retains the CDR3 DNA only, 39 bases that are in frame from base 1. PBMCs were isolated by Ficoll-Paque density gradient centrifugation. TCRdb lists the instrument as Illumina NovaSeq 6000. TCRalpha and TCRbeta cDNA libraries were built by 5'RACE with constant-segment primers, adding sample barcodes and unique molecular identifiers. Trizol reagent was used to extract RNA from every sample. Library amplification was performed in two PCR steps, and a second sample barcode and Illumina TruSeq adapters were introduced in the second step. Sequencing of libraries was performed on an Illumina NovaSeq with 2 x 150 bp paired-end reads. Per the authors' processing: Reads were demultiplexed and collapsed into UMI-guided consensus sequences with migec v1.2.7. Using mixcr v2.1.11, the UMI consensuses were aligned to TRA and TRB V and J templates and assembled into clonotypes. Clonotypes were classified as expanded or contracted when called significant by both edgeR and NoisET, with noise models trained on biological replicates. For edgeR calls, the thresholds were a false discovery rate-adjusted p below 0.01 and a log2 fold-change of 1. PCA with hierarchical clustering of max-normalized trajectories of the 1000 most abundant clonotypes was used as exploratory dynamics analysis. Each responding clone was given a CD4 or CD8 phenotype based on the CD4+ and CD8+ repertoires, which had been sequenced separately. The public reads were reprocessed in TCRdb via fastp at Q25 and MiXCR, keeping in-frame beta chains. Each CDR3 protein gets just one entry, which takes the most common genes and DNA from the rows behind it. The V and J calls follow TCRdb's processing rather than the paper's. Across this sample there are more than 200,000 distinct CDR3 sequences, with 15% to 20% seen only once. The ten largest account for 3.5% of the sample.

This clonotype was picked up a small number of times. The target of this receptor is not known. Qualities for individual bases were not recorded, and no much larger clone is one base off. Study-wide findings and limitations: Contracting CD4+ clones were found mainly in CM and EM memory subsets, while CD8+ clones were enriched in EMRA. Some responding clones were detected in pre-infection memory, which suggested that pre-existing cross-reactive memory T cells had joined the SARS-CoV-2 response. Clones that contracted from day 15 to 85 showed balanced CD4/CD8 phenotypes, whereas a second wave of clones that expanded from day 15 to 37 leaned towards CD4+. Whether the second-wave clones peaking on day 37 were SARS-CoV-2 specific was not confirmed. Only a couple of mild cases were covered in the study, and larger cohorts including severe cases with pre-infection samples were considered necessary.

The receptor was isolated from a man aged 18-30 years who had mild COVID-19 (a few samples of this study predate the infection). The sample titles of this study are shuffled in the database, so cell type and time point are left out; the donor was told from shared clones. Recombination linked TRBV19 to TRBJ1-1; the central 7 bases match TRBD1. Sequencing was carried out using PBMCs or a T cell subset sorted from them (not recorded which). The nucleotide sequence reads as follows: TGTGCCAGTACTAGGGGGCCTAACACTGAAGCTTTCTTT. The encoded protein is CASTRGPNTEAFF.